This record looks at one T cell receptor beta chain sequence and its context. The antigen remains unidentified. These data are taken from a study of CD8 T cells in ankylosing spondylitis. Whole-study findings and limits: What appeared characteristic of ankylosing spondylitis blood was a TCR beta motif of fewer than ten highly homologous variants.

The CDR3 runs to 14 residues. CDR1 LGHDT and CDR2 YNNKEL come from the germline V gene (reference sequence). V was pared by 3 bases and J by 8 bases, with 14 bases between. One entry per CDR3 protein, called by TCRdb with MiXCR from the 5' RACE reads. The repertoire holds approximately 500,000 distinct CDR3 sequences, with 9.5% to 15% as singletons. The J gene is TRBJ2-1, the V gene TRBV3-1; D is unresolved. The clonotype comes from a male donor with ankylosing spondylitis. The specimen sequenced was blood, either unsorted or a sorted T cell fraction (not recorded which). This CDR3 is CASSQGGPGYEQFF. The CDR3 DNA reads TGTGCCAGCAGCCAGGGCGGTCCCGGATATGAGCAGTTCTTC.